This T cell receptor (beta chain) was sequenced for a study of long-term antiretroviral therapy in people with HIV. The immunoSEQ assay was v3.0, run at survey level. Profiled with immunoSEQ multiplex PCR; TCRdb holds only in-frame clones, not every one. The table lists just under 20,000 clones, about nine tenths of them singletons, with approximately 4.1% in the top ten. Germline loops: CDR1 SGHNT, CDR2 YYREEE (reference sequence). Trimming removed 4 bases at V and 3 bases at J, with 13 bases between. The CDR3 sequence is 14 residues long. V is TRBV5-4 and J is TRBJ1-1, with a weak D call TRBD1 (6 bases). The TCR sequence derives from a man between 18 and 35 years old with HIV. This sample comprised unsorted PBMCs, obtained 2.1 years after starting antiretroviral therapy. This CDR3 is CASSPQGRDTEAFF. DNA for the CDR3: TGTGCCAGCAGCCCACAGGGAAGGGACACTGAAGCTTTCTTT.